This TCR beta chain was observed in a study of blood T cell repertoires in COVID-19. Assay: immunoSEQ multiplex PCR; the TCRdb copy retains only in-frame clones and omits some. The profile shows approximately 470,000 clones, approximately 83% of them singletons. On this clone: Other nucleotide sequences in the sample specify the same CDR3.

Germline V gene sequence: CDR1 LNHDA, CDR2 SQIVND (reference sequence). Trimming left V 3 bases short and J 0 bases short, with 8 bases between. The CDR3 totals 14 residues. This chain links TRBV19 with TRBJ1-2; D possibly corresponds to TRBD1 (5 bases). This clonotype originated in a human donor in a cohort sampled during active COVID-19. Material: peripheral blood. Here the CDR3 reads CASSIQGANYGYTF. The CDR3 nucleotides are TGTGCCAGTAGTATTCAAGGGGCTAACTATGGCTACACCTTC.